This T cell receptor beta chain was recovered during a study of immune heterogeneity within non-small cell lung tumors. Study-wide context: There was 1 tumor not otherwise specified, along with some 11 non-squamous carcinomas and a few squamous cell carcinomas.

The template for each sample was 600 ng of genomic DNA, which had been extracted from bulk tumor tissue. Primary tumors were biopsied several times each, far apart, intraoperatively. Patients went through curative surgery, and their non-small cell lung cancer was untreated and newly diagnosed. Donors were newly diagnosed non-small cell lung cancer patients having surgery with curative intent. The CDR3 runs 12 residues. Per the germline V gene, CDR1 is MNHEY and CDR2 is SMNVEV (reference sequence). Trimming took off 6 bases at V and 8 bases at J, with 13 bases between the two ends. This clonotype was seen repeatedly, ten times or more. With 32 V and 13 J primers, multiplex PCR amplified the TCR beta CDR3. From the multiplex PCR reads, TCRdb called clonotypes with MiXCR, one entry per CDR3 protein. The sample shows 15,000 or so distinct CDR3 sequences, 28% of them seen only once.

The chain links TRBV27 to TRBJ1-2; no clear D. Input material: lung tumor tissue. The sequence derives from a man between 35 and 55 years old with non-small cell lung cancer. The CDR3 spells CASSRRGYGYTF. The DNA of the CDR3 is TGTGCCAGCAGCCGACGGGGTTACGGCTACACCTTC.